This entry is about one T cell receptor (beta chain). Its antigen is currently unknown. The data were taken from a study of OX40 agonist ivuxolimab in advanced cancers. Broader study findings: The 0.1-3.0 mg/kg partial responders had among the lowest clonal expansion.

Method: immunoSEQ multiplex PCR; TCRdb's copy keeps in-frame clones and lacks some. The table records tens of thousands of clones, around 90% of them present only once. There are 13 residues in the CDR3. Germline V gene data show CDR1 as SEHNR and CDR2 as FQNEAQ (reference sequence). Trimming took 3 bases from V and 4 from J, leaving 7 bases between them. On cycle 4 day 1 and cycle 7 day 1, as well as at baseline, blood was sampled. V usage is TRBV7-9 and J usage is TRBJ1-3; weak D call: TRBD1 (6 bases). Sequencing used CD4+ or CD8+ T cells sorted from blood, obtained in a trial of the OX40 agonist ivuxolimab. This TCR was recovered from an adult with an advanced solid tumor such as melanoma, head and neck, liver or kidney cancer. CDR3 region: CASSLGQGNTIYF. The CDR3 DNA reads TGTGCCAGCAGCTTGGGACAAGGAAACACCATATATTTT.